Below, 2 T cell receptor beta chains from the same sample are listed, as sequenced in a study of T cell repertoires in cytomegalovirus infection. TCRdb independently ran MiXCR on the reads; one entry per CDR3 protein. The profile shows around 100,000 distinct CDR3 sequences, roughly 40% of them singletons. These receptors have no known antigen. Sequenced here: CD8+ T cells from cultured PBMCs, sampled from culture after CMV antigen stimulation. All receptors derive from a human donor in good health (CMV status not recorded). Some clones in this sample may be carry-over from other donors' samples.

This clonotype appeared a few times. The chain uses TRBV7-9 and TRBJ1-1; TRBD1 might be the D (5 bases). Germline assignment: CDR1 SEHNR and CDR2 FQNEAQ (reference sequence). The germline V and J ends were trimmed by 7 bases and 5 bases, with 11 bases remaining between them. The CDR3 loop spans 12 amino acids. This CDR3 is CASTQRGTEAFF. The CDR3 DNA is TGTGCCAGCACCCAAAGGGGAACTGAAGCTTTCTTT. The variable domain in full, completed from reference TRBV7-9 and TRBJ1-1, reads DTGVSQNPRHKITKRGQNVTFRCDPISEHNRLYWYRQTLGQGPEFLTYFQNEAQLEKSRLLSDRFSAERPKGSFSTLEIQRTEQGDSAMYLCASTQRGTEAFFGQGTRLTVV.

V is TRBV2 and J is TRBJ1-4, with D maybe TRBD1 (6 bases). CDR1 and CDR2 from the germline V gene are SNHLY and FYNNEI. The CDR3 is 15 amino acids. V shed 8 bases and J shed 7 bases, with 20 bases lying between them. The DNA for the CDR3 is TGTGCCAGCTGTTTCTCTACAGGGACCCCTGAAAAACTGTTTTTT. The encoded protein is CASCFSTGTPEKLFF.